Each of the 22 T cell receptor beta chains below was sequenced from the same sample in a study of blood T cells in healthy people across ages. Then a second PCR, running roughly 7 to 11 cycles, was carried out with a sample-barcoded 5' primer and a J-beta primer mix. TCRdb recomputed calls from the 5' RACE reads with MiXCR, one row per CDR3 protein. In the table there are just over 1 million distinct CDR3 sequences, under 45% of which are singletons. The sample comprised blood. These receptors all come from a woman in her sixties in good health.

This clonotype was detected only a few times. The rearrangement joins TRBV29-1 to TRBJ2-7; no clear D gene. Trimming pared 1 base from V and 5 bases from J, leaving 6 bases between. The CDR3 has 11 amino acids. Per germline, CDR1 SQVTM and CDR2 ANQGSEA. The DNA of the CDR3 is TGCAGCGTTGAAGGTTTTAACGAGCAGTACTTC. It yields the protein CSVEGFNEQYF.

This clonotype was observed a handful of times. The chain links TRBV3-1 to TRBJ1-1; unclear D gene. Per the germline V gene, CDR1 is LGHDT and CDR2 is YNNKEL (reference sequence). Trimming removed 3 bases at V and 7 bases at J, with 9 bases between. CDR3 size: 12 residues. The CDR3 spells CASSHQVGEAFF. The DNA of the CDR3 is TGTGCCAGCAGCCATCAGGTCGGTGAAGCTTTCTTT.

The chain is built from TRBV5-1 and TRBJ2-5; 11 bases match TRBD1. Germline CDR1 SGHRS, CDR2 YFSETQ. V shed 0 bases and J 11 bases; nucleotides not matched to a gene: 9. The length of the CDR3 is 15 residues. The CDR3 loop is CASSLEGQGAREQYF. The CDR3 DNA follows: TGCGCCAGCAGCTTGGAAGGACAGGGGGCAAGGGAGCAGTACTTC.

The V call is TRBV6-2 or TRBV6-3, the J call TRBJ2-3; 9 bases line up with TRBD1. CDR3 size: 15 residues. With V trimmed by 6 bases and J by 3 bases, 7 bases remained unmatched. Germline V CDR1 and CDR2: MNHEY, SVGEGT. The CDR3 region is CASREQGASTDTQYF. In DNA, the CDR3 is TGTGCCAGCAGGGAACAGGGGGCCTCAACAGATACGCAGTATTTT.

V usage is TRBV4-1 and J usage is TRBJ2-7; 7 bases fit TRBD2. The CDR3 is made up of 15 amino acids. Germline lookup yields CDR1 MGHRA and CDR2 YSYEKL. V gave up 4 bases and J gave up 4 bases; unmatched junction bases: 10. The CDR3, as DNA: TGCGCCAGCAGCCCCTACGGGGAGGGAGGATACGAGCAGTACTTC. Amino acid sequence: CASSPYGEGGYEQYF.

In this sample, this clonotype turned up once. The chain uses TRBV29-1 and TRBJ1-2; 9 bases line up with TRBD1. The V gene's germline CDR1 is SQVTM and CDR2 ANQGSEA. The ends lost 1 base at V and 6 bases at J; junction bases unmatched: 6. The CDR3 spans 14 residues. In nucleotides, the CDR3 is TGCAGCGTTGAAGTGACCCGGGACAGGGATGGCTACACCTTC. This sequence encodes CSVEVTRDRDGYTF.

V is TRBV12-3 or TRBV12-4 and J is TRBJ1-5; D might be TRBD1 (5 bases). The germline V and J ends were trimmed by 3 bases and 4 bases, with 13 bases remaining between them. CDR3 length: 15 residues. In DNA, the CDR3 is TGTGCCAGCAGTTTTCAGGGCATTGGTAATCAGCCCCAGCATTTT. Encoded protein: CASSFQGIGNQPQHF.

This sequence joins TRBV20-1 and TRBJ2-1, with D possibly matching TRBD1 (6 bases). Looked up from germline, CDR1 is DFQATT and CDR2 is SNEGSKA (reference sequence). The CDR3 loop spans 18 amino acids. The V and J ends lost 6 bases and 0 bases respectively, with 24 bases between them. In DNA, the CDR3 is TGCAGTGCCCCCATGACAGGATACCGACTGAGCTCCTACAATGAGCAGTTCTTC. Translating it yields CSAPMTGYRLSSYNEQFF.

The chain carries TRBV3-1 and TRBJ1-6; D perhaps matches TRBD1 (5 bases). The CDR3 has 17 residues. V was clipped by 0 bases and J by 9 bases, with 18 bases between them. CDR1 is LGHDT and CDR2 is YNNKEL in the germline V gene (reference sequence). This chain's CDR3 is CASSQDRAGPWGSPLHF. The CDR3 bases are TGTGCCAGCAGCCAAGATCGAGCGGGGCCGTGGGGTTCACCCCTCCACTTT.

This clonotype was observed a handful of times. V is TRBV27 and J is TRBJ1-1, with D uncertain. The CDR3 covers 13 residues. In germline, CDR1 is MNHEY, CDR2 SMNVEV (reference sequence). The V gene lost 5 bases and the J gene lost 4 bases, with 11 bases spanning the gap. The CDR3 DNA reads as TGTGCCAGCAGTCCCGGACGGGCCACTGAAGCTTTCTTT. This sequence encodes CASSPGRATEAFF.

This chain links TRBV12-3 or TRBV12-4 with TRBJ2-7; D is unclear. Trimming removed 6 bases from V and 4 bases from J, with 13 bases in between. This CDR3 contains 13 residues. CDR3 nucleotide sequence: TGTGCCAGCAGCCGGATACTGGGATACGAGCAGTACTTC. It yields the protein CASSRILGYEQYF.

This clonotype has a handful of counts. The chain links TRBV6-5 to TRBJ2-5; tentatively, D is TRBD1 or TRBD2 (5 bases each). The V and J ends lost 1 base and 5 bases respectively, with 5 bases between them. CDR1 and CDR2 (germline): MNHEY, SVGAGI. The CDR3 covers 12 residues. Here the CDR3 reads CASSYWGETQYF. In DNA form, the CDR3 reads TGTGCCAGCAGTTACTGGGGGGAGACCCAGTACTTC.

The chain links TRBV6-5 to TRBJ1-5; D is ambiguous. Trimming stripped 5 bases from V and 4 bases from J, with 6 bases between. Germline V gives CDR1 MNHEY, CDR2 SVGAGI. The CDR3 is 12 amino acids. Here the CDR3 reads CASSNGNQPQHF. CDR3 DNA: TGTGCCAGCAGTAACGGAAATCAGCCCCAGCATTTT.

This clonotype was found many times. The CDR3 DNA follows: TGTGCCAGCAGCTTTACCGGCCAGGGGGATGGCTACACCTTC. It specifies CASSFTGQGDGYTF. This chain links TRBV7-9 with TRBJ1-2; TRBD1 agrees at 7 bases. After removal of 3 bases from V and 6 bases from J, the junction contained 7 bases not matched to a gene. The CDR3 extends over 14 amino acids. Germline V gene sequence: CDR1 SEHNR, CDR2 FQNEAQ (reference sequence).

This clonotype turned up a few times. J is TRBJ1-2 and V is TRBV5-5; D might be TRBD1 (6 bases). The V gene's germline CDR1 is SGHKS and CDR2 YYEKEE (reference sequence). Trimming shortened V by 5 bases and J by 6 bases, and 17 bases separated the two germline ends. This CDR3 is 14 amino acids long. CDR3 sequence reads: CASRGVTRGDGYTF. As DNA, the CDR3 is TGTGCCAGCAGGGGCGTCACGAGGGGGGATGGCTACACCTTC.

This chain links TRBV6-1 with TRBJ2-5, with 8 positions matching TRBD2. Trimming took 1 base from V and 6 from J; bases not matched to a gene: 4. The germline V gene has CDR1 MNHNS and CDR2 SASEGT. The CDR3 runs 14 residues. For the CDR3, the DNA is TGTGCCAGCAGTGAAGGGGGGACTAGGAAGACCCAGTACTTC. Its protein is CASSEGGTRKTQYF.

This chain links TRBV29-1 with TRBJ1-4; a possible D gene is TRBD1 (5 bases). Trimming shortened V by 0 bases and J by 6 bases, and 14 bases separated the two germline ends. The CDR3 consists of 15 residues. The germline V gene has CDR1 SQVTM and CDR2 ANQGSEA. CDR3 coding DNA: TGCAGCGTTGAAGATTCGAGGGGCGGGGATGAAAAACTGTTTTTT. It encodes CSVEDSRGGDEKLFF. The variable domain in full, with the rest retrieved from reference TRBV29-1 and TRBJ1-4, is SAVISQKPSRDICQRGTSLTIQCQVDSQVTMMFWYRQQPGQSLTLIATANQGSEATYESGFVIDKFPISRPNLTFSTLTVSNMSPEDSSIYLCSVEDSRGGDEKLFFGSGTQLSVL.

The chain has TRBV7-8 and TRBJ2-1; a weak D match, TRBD2 (5 bases). There are 16 residues in the CDR3. Germline values: CDR1 SGHVS, CDR2 FQNEAQ. Trimming removed 0 bases at V and 7 bases at J, with 16 bases between. The CDR3 sequence: CASSLARVLGRNEQFF. CDR3 sequence (DNA): TGTGCCAGCAGCTTAGCGCGGGTCCTAGGGCGGAATGAGCAGTTCTTC.

There are a few counts of this clonotype. V usage is TRBV28 and J usage is TRBJ2-5; D gene ambiguous. The better agreement between TRBJ2-7 and the DNA end casts doubt on the J call. Germline V gene sequence: CDR1 MDHEN, CDR2 SYDVKM. The CDR3 sequence is 12 residues long. The CDR3 loop is CASSIGKYEQYF. The CDR3 region has the DNA TGTGCCAGCAGTATAGGGAAGTACGAGCAGTACTTC.

The chain links TRBV7-2 to TRBJ2-1; no clear D. The CDR3 loop spans 16 amino acids. The V end was cut by 4 bases, the J end by 0 bases, with 13 bases between. The V gene's germline CDR1 is SGHTA and CDR2 FQGNSA. CDR3 nucleotide sequence: TGTGCCAGCAGCTCCGAGGTCCGGAGCTCCTACAATGAGCAGTTCTTC. Protein: CASSSEVRSSYNEQFF.

J is TRBJ2-7 and V is TRBV6-1; 9 nucleotides match TRBD2. Germline V gene data show CDR1 as MNHNS and CDR2 as SASEGT. The CDR3 runs 13 residues. Here the CDR3 DNA reads TGTACTAGCAGGGCAAGCGGGAGGAACGAGCAGTACTTC. It encodes CTSRASGRNEQYF.

This clonotype was seen a handful of times. This chain uses TRBV27 with TRBJ1-5, with D possibly matching TRBD1 (5 bases). Germline V gene lookup returns CDR1 MNHEY and CDR2 SMNVEV (reference sequence). V gave up 3 bases and J gave up 3 bases, with 9 bases separating them. The CDR3 is made up of 14 amino acids. Written as DNA, the CDR3 is TGTGCCAGCAGTTTGACAGCTAACAATCAGCCCCAGCATTTT. This encodes CASSLTANNQPQHF.